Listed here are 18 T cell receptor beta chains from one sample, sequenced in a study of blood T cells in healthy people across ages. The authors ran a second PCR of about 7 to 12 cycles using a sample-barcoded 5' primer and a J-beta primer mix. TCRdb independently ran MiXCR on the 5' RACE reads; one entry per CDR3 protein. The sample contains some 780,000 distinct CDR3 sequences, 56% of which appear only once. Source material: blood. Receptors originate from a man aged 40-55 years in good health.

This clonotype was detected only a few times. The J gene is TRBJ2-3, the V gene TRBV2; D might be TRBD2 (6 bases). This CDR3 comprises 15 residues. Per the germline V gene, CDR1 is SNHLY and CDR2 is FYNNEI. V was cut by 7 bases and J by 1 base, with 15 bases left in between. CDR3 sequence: CASTATRGGTDTQYF. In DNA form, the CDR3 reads TGTGCCAGCACCGCAACGCGGGGAGGCACAGATACGCAGTATTTT.

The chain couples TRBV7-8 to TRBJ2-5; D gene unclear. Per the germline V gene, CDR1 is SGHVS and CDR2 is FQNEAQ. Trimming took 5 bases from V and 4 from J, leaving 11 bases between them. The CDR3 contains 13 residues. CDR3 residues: CASSRQDVETQYF. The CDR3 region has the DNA TGTGCCAGCAGCCGTCAGGACGTAGAGACCCAGTACTTC.

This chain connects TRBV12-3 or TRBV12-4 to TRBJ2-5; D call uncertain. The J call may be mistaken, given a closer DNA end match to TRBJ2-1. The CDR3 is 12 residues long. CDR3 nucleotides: TGTGCCAGCATGGGTCTCCAAGAGACCCAGTTCTTC. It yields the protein CASMGLQETQFF.

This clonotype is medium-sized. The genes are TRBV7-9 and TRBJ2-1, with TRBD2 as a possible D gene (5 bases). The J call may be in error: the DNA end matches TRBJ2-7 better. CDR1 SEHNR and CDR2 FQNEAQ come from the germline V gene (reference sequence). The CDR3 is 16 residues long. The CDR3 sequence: CASSLIGVSSYNEQYF. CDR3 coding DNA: TGTGCCAGCAGCTTGATCGGGGTCAGCTCCTACAATGAGCAGTACTTC.

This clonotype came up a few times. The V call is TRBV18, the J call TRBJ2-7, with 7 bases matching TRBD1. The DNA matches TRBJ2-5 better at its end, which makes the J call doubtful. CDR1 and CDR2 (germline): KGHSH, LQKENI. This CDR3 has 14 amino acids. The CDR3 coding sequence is TGTGCCAGCTCACCTCTGGACAGGTCCGAGACCCAGTACTTC. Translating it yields CASSPLDRSETQYF.

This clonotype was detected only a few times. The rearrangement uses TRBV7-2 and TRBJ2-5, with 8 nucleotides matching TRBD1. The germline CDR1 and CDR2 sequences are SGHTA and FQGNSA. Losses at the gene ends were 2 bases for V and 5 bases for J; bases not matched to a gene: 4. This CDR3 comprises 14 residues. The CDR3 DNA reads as TGTGCCAGCAGCTTAAACCGGGACAGGGAGACCCAGTACTTC. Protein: CASSLNRDRETQYF.

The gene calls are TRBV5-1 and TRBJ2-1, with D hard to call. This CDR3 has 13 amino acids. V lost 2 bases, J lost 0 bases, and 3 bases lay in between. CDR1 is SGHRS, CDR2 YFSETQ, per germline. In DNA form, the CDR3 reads TGCGCCAGCAGCTTACCCTCCTACAATGAGCAGTTCTTC. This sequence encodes CASSLPSYNEQFF.

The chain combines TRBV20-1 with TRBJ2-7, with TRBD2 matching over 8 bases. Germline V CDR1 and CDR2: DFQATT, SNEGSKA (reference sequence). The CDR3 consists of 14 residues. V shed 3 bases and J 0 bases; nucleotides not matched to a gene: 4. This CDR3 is CSASGSGSSYEQYF. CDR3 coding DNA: TGCAGTGCTAGTGGAAGCGGGAGCTCCTACGAGCAGTACTTC.

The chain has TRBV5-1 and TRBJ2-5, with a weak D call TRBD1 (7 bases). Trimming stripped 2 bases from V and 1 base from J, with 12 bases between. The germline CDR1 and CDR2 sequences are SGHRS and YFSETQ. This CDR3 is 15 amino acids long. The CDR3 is CASSFGGGGQETQYF. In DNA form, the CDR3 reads TGCGCCAGCAGCTTTGGAGGGGGCGGCCAAGAGACCCAGTACTTC.

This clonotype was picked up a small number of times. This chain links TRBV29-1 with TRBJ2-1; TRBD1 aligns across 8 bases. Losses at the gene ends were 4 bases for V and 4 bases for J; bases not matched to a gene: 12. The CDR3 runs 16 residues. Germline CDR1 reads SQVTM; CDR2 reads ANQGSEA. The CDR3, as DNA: TGCAGCGTTGGTGGGTATGGGCAGGGGGCATACAATGAGCAGTTCTTC. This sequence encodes CSVGGYGQGAYNEQFF.

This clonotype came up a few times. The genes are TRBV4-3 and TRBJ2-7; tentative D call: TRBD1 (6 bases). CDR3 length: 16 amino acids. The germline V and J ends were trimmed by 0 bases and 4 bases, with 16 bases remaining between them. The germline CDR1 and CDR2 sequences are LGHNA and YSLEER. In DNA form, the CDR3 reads TGCGCCAGCAGCCAAGAGTGGGCAGGGGCGGTATACGAGCAGTACTTC. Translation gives CASSQEWAGAVYEQYF.

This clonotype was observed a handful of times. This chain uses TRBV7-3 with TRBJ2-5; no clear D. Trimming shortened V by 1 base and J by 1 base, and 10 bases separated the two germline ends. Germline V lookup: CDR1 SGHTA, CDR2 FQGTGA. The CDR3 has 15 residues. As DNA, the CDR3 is TGTGCCAGCAGCTTAAGCCCCGGCACCCAAGAGACCCAGTACTTC. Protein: CASSLSPGTQETQYF.

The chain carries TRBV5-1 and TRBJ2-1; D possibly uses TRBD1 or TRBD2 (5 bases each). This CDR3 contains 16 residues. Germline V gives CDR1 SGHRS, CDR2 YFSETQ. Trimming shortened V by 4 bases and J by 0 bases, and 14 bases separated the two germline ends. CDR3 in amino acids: CASSQRDRTSYNEQFF. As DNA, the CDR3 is TGCGCCAGCAGCCAGAGGGACCGGACCTCCTACAATGAGCAGTTCTTC.

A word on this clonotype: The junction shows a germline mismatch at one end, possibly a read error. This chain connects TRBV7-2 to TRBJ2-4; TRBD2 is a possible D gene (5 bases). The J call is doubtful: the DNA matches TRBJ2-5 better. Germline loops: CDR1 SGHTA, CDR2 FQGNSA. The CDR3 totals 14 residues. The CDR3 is CVSSPTGIFETQYF. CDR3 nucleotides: TGTGTCAGCAGCCCAACGGGGATTTTTGAGACCCAGTACTTC.

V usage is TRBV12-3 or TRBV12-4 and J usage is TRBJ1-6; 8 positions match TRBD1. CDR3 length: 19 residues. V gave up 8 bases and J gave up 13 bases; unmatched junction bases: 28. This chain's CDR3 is CASRGDRTMQLTSCHPLHF. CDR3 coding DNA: TGTGCCAGCCGAGGGGACAGGACTATGCAGCTTACAAGCTGCCATCCCCTCCACTTT.

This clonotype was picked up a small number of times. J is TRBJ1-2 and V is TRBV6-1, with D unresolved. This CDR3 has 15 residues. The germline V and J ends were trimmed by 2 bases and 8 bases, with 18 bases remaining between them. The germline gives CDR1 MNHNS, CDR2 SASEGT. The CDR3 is CASSEISGSSPGYTF. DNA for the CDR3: TGTGCCAGCAGTGAAATCTCGGGCAGTTCTCCGGGCTACACCTTC.

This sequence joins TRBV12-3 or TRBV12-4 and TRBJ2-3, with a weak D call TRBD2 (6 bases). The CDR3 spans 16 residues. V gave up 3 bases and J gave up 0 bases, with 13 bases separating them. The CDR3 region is CASSFGSGVSTDTQYF. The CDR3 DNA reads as TGTGCCAGCAGTTTTGGGTCGGGAGTTAGCACAGATACGCAGTATTTT.

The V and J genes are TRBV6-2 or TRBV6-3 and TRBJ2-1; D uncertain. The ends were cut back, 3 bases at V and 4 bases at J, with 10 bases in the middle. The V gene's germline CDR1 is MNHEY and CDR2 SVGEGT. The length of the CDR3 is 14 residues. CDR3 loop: CASSYLRSYNEQFF. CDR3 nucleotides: TGTGCCAGCAGTTATCTGAGGTCGTACAATGAGCAGTTCTTC.